The 25 T cell receptor beta chains listed next were all sequenced from one sample in a study of blood T cell repertoires in COVID-19. Sequenced by immunoSEQ multiplex PCR; TCRdb stores in-frame clones only, minus some. The sample lists about half a million clones; approximately 85% were seen once. Sequenced material: peripheral blood. The origin of the receptors is a human donor in a cohort sampled during active COVID-19.

The sample holds a few counts of this clone. This chain uses TRBV11-2 with TRBJ2-2; tentative D call: TRBD2 (5 bases). V was trimmed by 8 bases and J by 2 bases, leaving 18 bases between them. CDR1 is SGHAT, CDR2 FQNNGV, per germline. This CDR3 region has 16 residues. CDR3 nucleotides: TGTGCCAGCCCTACGCTCCCAGCGGCCAACACCGGGGAGCTGTTTTTT. Amino acids: CASPTLPAANTGELFF.

The genes are TRBV28 and TRBJ1-2, with 8 bases identical to TRBD1. CDR3 length: 17 amino acids. In germline, CDR1 is MDHEN, CDR2 SYDVKM. V lost 5 bases and J lost 4; bases outside the gene matches: 15. The CDR3 spells CASSPGGGTGPLYGYTF. As DNA, the CDR3 is TGTGCCAGCAGTCCTGGGGGAGGGACAGGTCCTCTCTATGGCTACACCTTC.

This chain joins TRBV7-3 and TRBJ1-2; D is unclear. The V gene lost 3 bases and the J gene lost 0 bases, with 5 bases spanning the gap. Germline V gene sequence: CDR1 SGHTA, CDR2 FQGTGA. This CDR3 comprises 13 residues. The CDR3 protein is CASSFTANYGYTF. In DNA form, the CDR3 reads TGTGCCAGCAGCTTCACGGCTAACTATGGCTACACCTTC.

The gene calls are TRBV30 and TRBJ2-1, with a possible D match to TRBD2 (5 bases). The V gene's germline CDR1 is GTSNPN and CDR2 SVGIG (reference sequence). With 2 bases removed from V and 3 bases from J, the gap between germline ends came to 14 bases. The CDR3 contains 15 residues. The CDR3 DNA reads TGTGCCTGGAGTAAACCCCAGCGGATCTACAATGAGCAGTTCTTC. Protein sequence: CAWSKPQRIYNEQFF.

The chain joins TRBV4-1 to TRBJ1-5; 7 nucleotides line up with TRBD1. This CDR3 is built from 15 residues. The V segment lost 4 bases and the J segment 6 bases; nucleotides outside the gene matches: 9. From germline, CDR1 is MGHRA and CDR2 YSYEKL. In DNA, the CDR3 is TGCGCCAGCAGCCCCTACAGGGGAGAGGGTCAGCCCCAGCATTTT. Translating gives CASSPYRGEGQPQHF.

Here the CDR3 reads CASSLGLAGGVGETQYF. CDR3 nucleotides: TGTGCCAGCAGCCTCGGACTAGCGGGAGGAGTCGGGGAGACCCAGTACTTC. The gene calls are TRBV7-3 and TRBJ2-5, with 14 bases matching TRBD2. V dropped 5 bases and J dropped 5; count of bases not matched to a gene: 10. Germline V gene lookup returns CDR1 SGHTA and CDR2 FQGTGA. The CDR3 totals 17 residues.

The gene calls are TRBV19 and TRBJ2-5; tentative D call: TRBD2 (6 bases). V dropped 5 bases and J dropped 6 bases, with 25 bases sitting between them. The CDR3 length is 17 residues. CDR1 and CDR2 from the germline V gene are LNHDA and SQIVND (reference sequence). The CDR3 reads CASSLSPGELGDKTQYF. The CDR3 DNA sequence: TGTGCCAGTAGTTTATCCCCGGGGGAGCTTGGGGATAAGACCCAGTACTTC.

The genes are TRBV18 and TRBJ1-1; D unclear. The ends were cut back, 1 base at V and 0 bases at J, with 9 bases in the middle. The CDR3 contains 15 residues. Germline V gene sequence: CDR1 KGHSH, CDR2 LQKENI. The DNA for the CDR3 is TGTGCCAGCTCACCACTTGGCGGGTTGAACACTGAAGCTTTCTTT. It encodes CASSPLGGLNTEAFF.

The rearrangement uses TRBV19 and TRBJ1-5, with D unclear. Germline CDR1 reads LNHDA; CDR2 reads SQIVND (reference sequence). The CDR3 sequence is 11 residues long. Trimming cost V 4 bases and J 11 bases, with 9 bases left between them. CDR3 sequence reads: CASSTLRAQHF. CDR3 in DNA: TGTGCCAGTAGTACCCTCCGGGCCCAGCATTTT.

This sequence joins TRBV5-1 and TRBJ1-1, with D possibly TRBD1 on 5 matching bases. V shed 2 bases and J shed 1 base, with 6 bases lying between them. CDR3 size: 13 residues. Germline V gene sequence: CDR1 SGHRS, CDR2 YFSETQ. The CDR3 nucleotides are TGCGCCAGCAGCTTTCAGGGGAACACTGAAGCTTTCTTT. Translation: CASSFQGNTEAFF.

On this clone itself: This sample includes further DNA sequences coding for the same CDR3. The chain recombines TRBV7-2 with TRBJ2-3, with 8 bases identical to TRBD2. CDR3 length: 15 residues. Germline trimming cut 2 bases from V and 3 bases from J; bases unmatched to any gene: 4. Germline V lookup: CDR1 SGHTA, CDR2 FQGNSA. The DNA for the CDR3 is TGTGCCAGCAGCTTACTAGCGGGTTTAACAGATACGCAGTATTTT. Translated: CASSLLAGLTDTQYF.

This rearrangement joins TRBV19 to TRBJ1-3, with D maybe TRBD1 (5 bases). V dropped 2 bases and J dropped 0 bases, with 8 bases sitting between them. There are 15 residues in the CDR3. CDR1 LNHDA and CDR2 SQIVND come from the germline V gene (reference sequence). This CDR3 is CASSIQGASGNTIYF. The CDR3 DNA reads TGTGCCAGTAGTATACAGGGTGCCTCTGGAAACACCATATATTTT. The entire variable domain, with the rest obtained from reference TRBV19 and TRBJ1-3, is as follows: DGGITQSPKYLFRKEGQNVTLSCEQNLNHDAMYWYRQDPGQGLRLIYYSQIVNDFQKGDIAEGYSVSREKKESFPLTVTSAQKNPTAFYLCASSIQGASGNTIYFGEGSWLTVV.

This chain joins TRBV6-5 and TRBJ2-7; 8 bases agree with TRBD2. In germline, CDR1 is MNHEY, CDR2 SVGAGI. The V gene end was trimmed by 7 bases and the J gene end by 6 bases; junction bases not matched to a gene: 8. CDR3 length: 13 amino acids. The CDR3 sequence is CASKWREAGEQYF. For the CDR3, the DNA is TGTGCCAGCAAATGGCGGGAGGCAGGCGAGCAGTACTTC.

The chain's CDR3 is CASSSRGAGGTEAFF. CDR3 bases: TGTGCCAGCAGCTCACGAGGGGCCGGGGGCACTGAAGCTTTCTTT. The gene calls are TRBV5-4 and TRBJ1-1, with D tentatively TRBD1 (5 bases). Germline CDR1 is SGHNT and CDR2 is YYREEE (reference sequence). Deletions cut 3 bases from V and 4 bases from J, with 16 bases between. This CDR3 has 15 residues.

A single count supports this clone. The chain couples TRBV5-5 to TRBJ1-1; 9 bases fit TRBD1. Germline CDR1 reads SGHKS; CDR2 reads YYEKEE (reference sequence). CDR3 size: 15 residues. J was trimmed by 1 base and V by 4 bases; bases with no gene match: 5. The CDR3, as DNA: TGTGCCAGCAGCAGGCCGGGACAGGGGAACACTGAAGCTTTCTTT. Amino acids: CASSRPGQGNTEAFF. The full variable domain, rest sourced from reference TRBV5-5 and TRBJ1-1, is DAGVTQSPTHLIKTRGQQVTLRCSPISGHKSVSWYQQVLGQGPQFIFQYYEKEERGRGNFPDRFSARQFPNYSSELNVNALLLGDSALYLCASSRPGQGNTEAFFGQGTRLTVV.

This chain links TRBV3-1 (or the pseudogene TRBV3-2) with TRBJ2-5; D is unclear. CDR3 size: 13 residues. Germline V gives CDR1 LGHDT, CDR2 YNNKEL (reference sequence). V was trimmed by 4 bases and J by 5 bases, leaving 11 bases between them. CDR3 sequence reads: CASSLPSAETQYF. The CDR3 DNA sequence: TGTGCCAGCAGCCTTCCTAGTGCTGAGACCCAGTACTTC.

This clone is a singleton in its sample. This sequence joins TRBV7-2 and TRBJ2-5; D call uncertain. Trimming pared 5 bases from V and 5 bases from J, leaving 9 bases between. Germline V gene lookup returns CDR1 SGHTA and CDR2 FQGNSA. The CDR3 loop spans 12 amino acids. DNA for the CDR3: TGTGCCAGCAGCCTCTTTTCGGAGACCCAGTACTTC. Its translation: CASSLFSETQYF.

V is TRBV3-1 (or the pseudogene TRBV3-2) and J is TRBJ1-1, with a possible D match to TRBD1 (6 bases). From germline, CDR1 is LGHDT and CDR2 YNNKEL (reference sequence). Trimming stripped 4 bases from V and 3 bases from J, with 18 bases between. The CDR3 covers 16 residues. The CDR3 loop is CASSLTPDSRDTEAFF. CDR3 DNA sequence: TGTGCCAGCAGCCTCACCCCGGACAGCCGGGACACTGAAGCTTTCTTT.

The chain combines TRBV5-1 with TRBJ2-3; D is possibly TRBD2 (6 bases). Trimming removed 4 bases at V and 2 bases at J, with 20 bases between. Germline V gene lookup returns CDR1 SGHRS and CDR2 YFSETQ. There are 17 residues in the CDR3. CDR3 in amino acids: CASSPNPRGSTTDTQYF. Written as DNA, the CDR3 is TGCGCCAGCAGCCCGAACCCCCGGGGGTCTACCACAGATACGCAGTATTTT.

The chain combines TRBV9 with TRBJ1-1; D possibly corresponds to TRBD1 (5 bases). Germline V gene data show CDR1 as SGDLS and CDR2 as YYNGEE. The CDR3 totals 15 residues. Trimming left V 6 bases short and J 5 bases short, with 20 bases between. In DNA form, the CDR3 reads TGTGCCAGCACATCACTTGAGGAAAGGGGAACTGAAGCTTTCTTT. This encodes CASTSLEERGTEAFF.

The rearrangement uses TRBV30 and TRBJ1-6, with 7 nucleotides matching TRBD1. Trimming took 7 bases from V and 14 from J; bases not matched to a gene: 5. This CDR3 is 10 amino acids long. The germline CDR1 and CDR2 sequences are GTSNPN and SVGIG (reference sequence). The CDR3 nucleotides read TGTGCCTCCAATACAGGGGCCCTCCACTTT. This gives the protein CASNTGALHF.

In its sample, this clone was seen once. The rearrangement uses TRBV6-2 or TRBV6-3 and TRBJ2-7; 9 bases align to TRBD2. V was pared by 4 bases and J by 3 bases, with 7 bases of the junction left unmatched. Germline CDR1 is MNHEY and CDR2 is SVGEGT. The CDR3 runs 15 residues. The CDR3 spells CASSSAGGLHYEQYF. In nucleotides, the CDR3 is TGTGCCAGCAGTTCAGCGGGAGGCCTTCACTACGAGCAGTACTTC.

This rearrangement joins TRBV5-4 to TRBJ2-3; 11 nucleotides match TRBD2. V shed 2 bases and J 4 bases; nucleotides not matched to a gene: 6. In germline, CDR1 is SGHNT, CDR2 YYREEE (reference sequence). The CDR3 is made up of 16 amino acids. The CDR3 DNA reads as TGTGCCAGCAGCTTAAGACTAGCGGGATTCTCAGATACGCAGTATTTT. Protein sequence: CASSLRLAGFSDTQYF. The variable domain in full, with the rest retrieved from reference TRBV5-4 and TRBJ2-3, is ETGVTQSPTHLIKTRGQQVTLRCSSQSGHNTVSWYQQALGQGPQFIFQYYREEENGRGNFPPRFSGLQFPNYSSELNVNALELDDSALYLCASSLRLAGFSDTQYFGPGTRLTVL.

This rearrangement joins TRBV6-6 to TRBJ1-2; TRBD1 might be the D (5 bases). The CDR3 is made up of 13 amino acids. The germline V gene has CDR1 MNHNY and CDR2 SVGAGI (reference sequence). The ends were cut back, 0 bases at V and 4 bases at J, with 6 bases in the middle. As DNA, the CDR3 is TGTGCCAGCAGTTACTCACAGGTCTATGGCTACACCTTC. It specifies CASSYSQVYGYTF.

This clone was recorded once. V gene TRBV6-1 combines with J gene TRBJ2-3; 11 bases match TRBD1. CDR1 is MNHNS and CDR2 is SASEGT in the germline V gene. The V segment lost 4 bases and the J segment 8 bases; nucleotides outside the gene matches: 11. The CDR3 runs 16 residues. The DNA of the CDR3 is TGTGCCAGCAGTGGCGGGGACAGGGGGAGTCAAGCTACGCAGTATTTT. Translated: CASSGGDRGSQATQYF.